Below are 17 T cell receptor beta chains sequenced from a single sample in a study of control samples from healthy donors and cancer patients. Clones were read by immunoSEQ multiplex PCR, and TCRdb kept only the in-frame ones, dropping some. The repertoire holds about 98,000 clones, with around 80% as singletons. The sequenced material came from blood. The receptors here all came from a man in his sixties in good health.

The chain recombines TRBV27 with TRBJ1-1, with D possibly TRBD1 on 5 matching bases. Germline assignment: CDR1 MNHEY and CDR2 SMNVEV (reference sequence). V was cut by 3 bases and J by 2 bases, with 10 bases left in between. The CDR3 runs to 14 residues. The CDR3 coding sequence is TGTGCCAGCAGTTTTCGGGGGATTAACACTGAAGCTTTCTTT. As protein: CASSFRGINTEAFF.

The chain recombines TRBV30 with TRBJ2-6; the D is unclear. Germline V lookup: CDR1 GTSNPN, CDR2 SVGIG (reference sequence). The CDR3 totals 14 residues. Trimming pared 3 bases from V and 6 bases from J, leaving 12 bases between. CDR3: CAWSPESVANVLTF. DNA for the CDR3: TGTGCCTGGAGCCCCGAATCCGTGGCCAACGTCCTGACTTTC.

The rearrangement uses TRBV11-3 and TRBJ2-3, with 7 bases fitting TRBD2. The CDR3 length is 16 residues. J was trimmed by 2 bases and V by 4 bases; bases with no gene match: 9. Per germline, CDR1 SGHNT and CDR2 YENEEA. The CDR3 sequence is CASSSTFERDTDTQYF. CDR3 sequence (DNA): TGTGCCAGCAGCTCAACCTTCGAGCGGGACACAGATACGCAGTATTTT.

J is TRBJ2-5 and V is TRBV27; the match to TRBD1 covers 10 bases. The ends lost 6 bases at V and 5 bases at J; junction bases unmatched: 6. The CDR3 has 14 amino acids. CDR1 is MNHEY and CDR2 is SMNVEV in the germline V gene (reference sequence). The CDR3, as DNA: TGTGCCAGCAGAATAGACAGGGGGCGGGAGACCCAGTACTTC. This gives the protein CASRIDRGRETQYF.

The J gene is TRBJ2-7, the V gene TRBV28, with a weak D call TRBD1 (10 bases). Trimming took 4 bases from V and 9 from J, leaving 37 bases between them. Germline CDR1 MDHEN, CDR2 SYDVKM. The CDR3 covers 20 residues. CDR3 nucleotide sequence: TGTGCCAGCAGTTCGCACCCCCCCGGGACAGGGGCCCGCGGGAGGGCCGTGCAGTACTTC. The encoded protein is CASSSHPPGTGARGRAVQYF.

The chain joins TRBV18 to TRBJ2-5; possible D gene TRBD1, 5 bases. The CDR3 runs to 15 residues. Germline CDR1 and CDR2: KGHSH and LQKENI. Trimming removed 0 bases at V and 1 base at J, with 9 bases between. The CDR3 coding sequence is TGTGCCAGCTCACCACCCAGCAGGGCCCAAGAGACCCAGTACTTC. This encodes CASSPPSRAQETQYF.

The chain's CDR3 is CASSVGVTPNTEAFF. The CDR3, as DNA: TGTGCCAGCAGCGTAGGAGTCACACCGAACACTGAAGCTTTCTTT. The chain has TRBV9 and TRBJ1-1; D remains unclear. The CDR3 is 15 amino acids. Germline CDR1 and CDR2: SGDLS and YYNGEE. V was pared by 0 bases and J by 1 base, with 10 bases between.

The chain combines TRBV2 with TRBJ1-5, with 7 bases that match TRBD1. Germline loops: CDR1 SNHLY, CDR2 FYNNEI. This CDR3 spans 15 amino acids. V dropped 6 bases and J dropped 1; count of bases not matched to a gene: 6. Written as DNA, the CDR3 is TGTGCCAGCAGGCAATCGGACAGGAGCAATCAGCCCCAGCATTTT. This gives the protein CASRQSDRSNQPQHF.

The chain has TRBV28 and TRBJ2-2; TRBD1 matches 8 bases. The CDR3 sequence is 15 residues long. Trimming cost V 5 bases and J 4 bases; bases outside gene matches: 6. Germline V gene data show CDR1 as MDHEN and CDR2 as SYDVKM. The CDR3 protein is CASSPGGGLTGELFF. The DNA of the CDR3 is TGTGCCAGCAGTCCAGGGGGCGGGCTCACCGGGGAGCTGTTTTTT. Full variable domain (outside the CDR3, taken from reference TRBV28 and TRBJ2-2): DVKVTQSSRYLVKRTGEKVFLECVQDMDHENMFWYRQDPGLGLRLIYFSYDVKMKEKGDIPEGYSVSREKKERFSLILESASTNQTSMYLCASSPGGGLTGELFFGEGSRLTVL.

The J gene is TRBJ1-2, the V gene TRBV5-6; D not certain. The CDR3 runs to 12 residues. Germline V gene sequence: CDR1 SGHDT, CDR2 YYEEEE. The V gene lost 0 bases and the J gene lost 7 bases, with 7 bases spanning the gap. The CDR3 DNA follows: TGTGCCAGCAGCTTGGTCAGATCTGGCTACACCTTC. Translated: CASSLVRSGYTF.

The chain has TRBV5-1 and TRBJ2-5, with D uncertain. The germline V gene encodes CDR1 SGHRS and CDR2 YFSETQ. The V end was cut by 4 bases, the J end by 5 bases, with 15 bases between. The CDR3 is 14 amino acids. The CDR3 reads CASSERPGGETQYF. The CDR3 DNA sequence: TGCGCCAGCAGCGAAAGACCTGGCGGCGAGACCCAGTACTTC.

This clone was counted a few times. V gene TRBV11-2 combines with J gene TRBJ1-6; 8 bases align to TRBD1. CDR1 is SGHAT and CDR2 is FQNNGV in the germline V gene. The V and J ends lost 5 bases and 10 bases, in that order; junction bases with no gene match: 10. This CDR3 has 15 residues. CDR3 sequence: CASSLQGQGISPLHF. The CDR3 nucleotides read TGTGCCAGCAGCCTCCAAGGACAGGGCATCTCACCCCTCCACTTT.

The rearrangement uses TRBV2 and TRBJ2-6; D possibly matches TRBD1 or TRBD2 (5 bases each). CDR3 length: 19 residues. The germline gives CDR1 SNHLY, CDR2 FYNNEI. Trimming left V 2 bases short and J 0 bases short, with 17 bases between. The CDR3 DNA follows: TGTGCCAGCAGTGAACTAGGGCAGTGGGACCTCTCTGGGGCCAACGTCCTGACTTTC. Its translation: CASSELGQWDLSGANVLTF.

J is TRBJ2-1 and V is TRBV4-1; tentatively, D is TRBD2 (6 bases). The CDR3 loop spans 15 amino acids. The germline V gene has CDR1 MGHRA and CDR2 YSYEKL. V lost 2 bases, J lost 2 bases, and 10 bases lay in between. The CDR3 loop reads CASSQLGLTYNEQFF. In DNA form, the CDR3 reads TGCGCCAGCAGCCAACTAGGACTAACCTACAATGAGCAGTTCTTC.

The chain couples TRBV28 to TRBJ2-3, with D possibly matching TRBD1 (5 bases). The CDR3 extends over 14 amino acids. Looked up from germline, CDR1 is MDHEN and CDR2 is SYDVKM. Trimming pared 5 bases from V and 1 base from J, leaving 10 bases between. The CDR3 region is CASSVDTRTDTQYF. DNA for the CDR3: TGTGCCAGCAGTGTGGACACTCGCACAGATACGCAGTATTTT.

The chain is built from TRBV7-8 and TRBJ1-3; a weak D match, TRBD1 (6 bases). The length of the CDR3 is 16 residues. V lost 4 bases and J 4 bases, leaving 17 bases between the germline ends. CDR1 SGHVS and CDR2 FQNEAQ come from the germline V gene. The CDR3 is CASSSNRVVGGNTIYF. The CDR3 DNA sequence: TGTGCCAGCAGCTCAAACAGGGTAGTAGGCGGAAACACCATATATTTT. Variable domain in full (rest from reference TRBV7-8 and TRBJ1-3): GAGVSQSPRYKVAKRGQDVALRCDPISGHVSLFWYQQALGQGPEFLTYFQNEAQLDKSGLPSDRFFAERPEGSVSTLKIQRTQQEDSAVYLCASSSNRVVGGNTIYFGEGSWLTVV.

The CDR3 is CAAGVVLIANEQYF. The CDR3 DNA is TGTGCCGCTGGAGTAGTACTAATCGCTAACGAGCAGTACTTC. The chain is built from TRBV30 and TRBJ2-7; D not resolved. V gave up 8 bases and J gave up 5 bases, with 22 bases separating them. The CDR3 has 14 amino acids. CDR1 and CDR2 from the germline V gene are GTSNPN and SVGIG (reference sequence). The whole variable domain, filled in from reference TRBV30 and TRBJ2-7, reads SQTIHQWPATLVQPVGSPLSLECTVEGTSNPNLYWYRQAAGRGLQLLFYSVGIGQISSEVPQNLSASRPQDRQFILSSKKLLLSDSGFYLCAAGVVLIANEQYFGPGTRLTVT.